These T cell receptor beta chains were read from a single sample in a study of T cell changes during pregnancy in multiple sclerosis. Produced via immunoSEQ multiplex PCR; TCRdb's table is partial and in-frame only. The table includes around 100,000 clones, roughly 92% detected once. Sequences were derived from peripheral blood, sampled in the third trimester of pregnancy. The receptors were gathered from a female donor with multiple sclerosis, enrolled in a pregnancy study. Each CDR3 is given with its conserved first and last residue. The D gene is left open where the match is weak. Clone sizes are given selectively: once, few, many, or a class where the clone is expanded.

CDR3nt	CDR3aa	v_gene	j_gene	d_gene	abundance
TGTGCCAGCTCACCACTTCCGGGACAAGGGCCGAACACTGAAGCTTTCTTT	CASSPLPGQGPNTEAFF	TRBV18	TRBJ1-1	-	few
TGTGCCAGCAGCTTATCATCCCGCGGGAACACTGAAGCTTTCTTT	CASSLSSRGNTEAFF	TRBV7-2	TRBJ1-1	-	-
TGTGCCAGTAGTTTGGACAGGGGGCGACGTAATGAGCAGTTCTTC	CASSLDRGRRNEQFF	TRBV19	TRBJ2-1	TRBD1	-
TGTGCCAGCAGCGTAGGGGGCGCCGGGTACGAGCAGTACTTC	CASSVGGAGYEQYF	TRBV9	TRBJ2-7	-	-
TGTGCCAGCAGTTTAAGGACAGGGCGGGCCGGGGAGCTGTTTTTT	CASSLRTGRAGELFF	TRBV28	TRBJ2-2	TRBD1	-
TGTGCCAGCAGCTTGGGGTCGTGGGGGGGTTACGAGCAGTACTTC	CASSLGSWGGYEQYF	TRBV5-6	TRBJ2-7	TRBD2	-
TGTGCCAACCGTGTGTCAGGGGCCCATGGCTACACCTTC	CANRVSGAHGYTF	TRBV6-1	TRBJ1-2	-	-
TGTGCCAGCAGCTTAAGGATGGGGCCCTATGGCTACACCTTC	CASSLRMGPYGYTF	TRBV5-4	TRBJ1-2	-	-
TGTGCCAGCAGTCCCCTTTGGCGCGGCACTGAAGCTTTCTTT	CASSPLWRGTEAFF	TRBV6-5	TRBJ1-1	-	-
TGCGCCAGCAGTCCCTCGGTGGACACCGGGGAGCTGTTTTTT	CASSPSVDTGELFF	TRBV10-2	TRBJ2-2	-	-
TGTGCCAGCAGTGCGACAGGGAGGAACACTGAAGCTTTCTTT	CASSATGRNTEAFF	TRBV2	TRBJ1-1	TRBD1	-
TGCGCCAGCAGCTCGGGTAGAGCGCAGTATTTT	CASSSGRAQYF	TRBV5-1	TRBJ2-3	-	-
TGTGCCAGCAGTTTGGGCAGGGAAGAGACCCAGTACTTC	CASSLGREETQYF	TRBV27	TRBJ2-5	-	-
TGTGCCAGCAGCTTTGGTGGCTTTTCTGACACAGATACGCAGTATTTT	CASSFGGFSDTDTQYF	TRBV5-4	TRBJ2-3	-	-
TGTGCCAGCAGCCCCCGGACAGACTGGGGTGAGCAGTTCTTC	CASSPRTDWGEQFF	TRBV9	TRBJ2-1	-	-
TGTGCCAGCAGCTCCGGTAGCGGGAGTGGGGGCTACAATGAGCAGTTCTTC	CASSSGSGSGGYNEQFF	TRBV7-3	TRBJ2-1	TRBD2	-
TGCGCCAGCAGCTTGGTCGGGACTAGCGGGAGCGCCTACGAGCAGTACTTC	CASSLVGTSGSAYEQYF	TRBV5-1	TRBJ2-7	TRBD2	-
TGTGCCAGCAGCGTAGCGGGGACAGGTAGCGGAAACACCATATATTTT	CASSVAGTGSGNTIYF	TRBV9	TRBJ1-3	TRBD1	-
TGTGCCAGCAGTTTAACCGCCAGGGGAGCCAATCAGCCCCAGCATTTT	CASSLTARGANQPQHF	TRBV28	TRBJ1-5	-	-
TGTGCCAGCAGTTACTCAAGGCAGGGAGGGTTTGAAGCTTTCTTT	CASSYSRQGGFEAFF	TRBV6-5	TRBJ1-1	-	-
TGTGCCAGCAGTCAGGACAGAGTAACCGGGGAGCTGTTTTTT	CASSQDRVTGELFF	TRBV6-1	TRBJ2-2	-	few
TGTGCCAGCAGCATTCAGGGTAATCAGCCCCAGCATTTT	CASSIQGNQPQHF	TRBV5-8	TRBJ1-5	-	few
TGCACCAGCAGCGACAGGACAGACAACACCGGGGAGCTGTTTTTT	CTSSDRTDNTGELFF	TRBV1	TRBJ2-2	-	-
TGTGCCAGCAGCTTGGGGGACACTCTCACAGATACGCAGTATTTT	CASSLGDTLTDTQYF	TRBV5-8	TRBJ2-3	-	once
TGTGCCAGCAGCTTACGGGGGAACACTGAAGCTTTCTTT	CASSLRGNTEAFF	TRBV7-2	TRBJ1-1	-	few
TGTGCCAGTAGTATAGATCTGACCGGAGGTATCTCCTACGAGCAGTACTTC	CASSIDLTGGISYEQYF	TRBV19	TRBJ2-7	-	-
TGCAGCGTGTTAGCGGGTGCTAACACCGGGGAGCTGTTTTTT	CSVLAGANTGELFF	TRBV29-1	TRBJ2-2	TRBD2	-
TGCGCCAGCAGCGAGTGGGGGGTCGAGCAGTACTTC	CASSEWGVEQYF	TRBV10-2	TRBJ2-7	-	-
TGTGCCAGCAGCCCCCCAGGGACGGGACAGAAGCTGTATGGCTACACCTTC	CASSPPGTGQKLYGYTF	TRBV5-4	TRBJ1-2	TRBD1	-
TGCGCCAGCAGCTTGGCACAGGGGGTGGGGACCCAGTACTTC	CASSLAQGVGTQYF	TRBV5-1	TRBJ2-5	TRBD1	-